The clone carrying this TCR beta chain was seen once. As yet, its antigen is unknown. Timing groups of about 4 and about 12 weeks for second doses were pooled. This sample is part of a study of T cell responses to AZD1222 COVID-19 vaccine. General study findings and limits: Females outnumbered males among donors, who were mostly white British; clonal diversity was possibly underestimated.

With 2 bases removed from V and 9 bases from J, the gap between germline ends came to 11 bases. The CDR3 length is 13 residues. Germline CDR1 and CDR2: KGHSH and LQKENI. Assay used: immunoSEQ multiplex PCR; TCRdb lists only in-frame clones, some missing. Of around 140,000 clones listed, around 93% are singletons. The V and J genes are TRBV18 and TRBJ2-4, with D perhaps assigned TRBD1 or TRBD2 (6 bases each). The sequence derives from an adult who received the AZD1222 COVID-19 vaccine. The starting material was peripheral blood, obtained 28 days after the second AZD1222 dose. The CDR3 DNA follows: TGTGCCAGCTCACCAGTACAGGGAGGCATTCAGTACTTC. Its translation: CASSPVQGGIQYF.